The sequence of this T cell receptor beta chain was determined in a study of blood T cell repertoires in COVID-19 (dated by TCRdb to 2020 to 2021). Background on the whole study: The collaborator samples originated in the United States, Italy and Spain and spanned the acute and convalescent phases of COVID-19. The prospective study material was composed of cDNA or gDNA derived from T cells, B-cell-depleted T cells, or PBMCs. Subjects who had been exposed to COVID-19, were actively infected with it, or had recovered from it provided the deeply sampled blood TCRbeta repertoires that made up the dataset. The repertoires were made available in a free public database intended to serve as a resource for research on the immune response to SARS-CoV-2. Samples were obtained from the ongoing ImmuneRACE study (first 160 participants) and from over a thousand subjects provided by 6 global collaborators. A de-identified subject ID, COVID-19 status, age in years and sex were almost always included in the sample metadata. HLA class I and class II types, where available, came from metadata supplied by the sample provider rather than from assay-based typing. What the authors observed across the whole study: Clinical and demographic metadata were provided uncurated, with the amount varying by source and participant.

Including the terminal cysteine and phenylalanine, the CDR3 comprises 13 residues. The read is trimmed to its CDR3 DNA, 39 bases read in frame from base 1. The germline V gene provides CDR1 SGHRS and CDR2 YFSETQ. V has 4 bases trimmed and J has 8 bases trimmed; junction bases matching no gene number 4. There are a few counts of this clone. Its antigen target is currently unknown. No much larger clonotype is one base removed from it; base qualities were not supplied. One collaborating source in Seattle enrolled patients during active infection and followed them longitudinally through the course of disease. Whole blood was collected in K2EDTA tubes by collaborating institutions according to the institutions' own protocols. For TCRbeta analysis, collaborator samples were shipped as frozen whole blood, as isolated PBMCs, or as DNA extracted from either sample type. The immunoSEQ Assay, a bias-controlled multiplex PCR, was used to amplify TCRbeta CDR3 regions from genomic DNA. Per the source publication's procedure: Within the assay, amplification of reference gene primers was used to estimate how many nucleated cells each sample contained. To quantify the absolute abundance of each unique TCRbeta CDR3 rearrangement, sequence reads were collapsed and filtered. For each sample, productive Simpson clonality was calculated as the square root of Simpson's diversity index across productive rearrangements. Here the immuneACCESS table is served through TCRdb, limited to in-frame sequences with V and J called. Missing clones are a known gap in these copies; in checked studies unresolved V genes cover under half, and the rest lacks a known reason. D and trimming were read from the DNA, whereas the V and J calls and clone size are those reported in that table. In all, the sample holds 200,000 to 250,000 clones, and around 90% of those were seen once. The ten largest account for more than 0.8% of the sample.

The TCR originated in a man aged 30 to 39 with COVID-19, enrolled during active disease. The rearranged chain carries TRBV5-1 and TRBJ1-2, with 11 bases in between that match TRBD1. The sequenced material came from peripheral blood. The CDR3 protein sequence reads: CASSPGQGEGYTF. The bases read TGCGCCAGCAGCCCGGGACAGGGGGAGGGCTACACCTTC.